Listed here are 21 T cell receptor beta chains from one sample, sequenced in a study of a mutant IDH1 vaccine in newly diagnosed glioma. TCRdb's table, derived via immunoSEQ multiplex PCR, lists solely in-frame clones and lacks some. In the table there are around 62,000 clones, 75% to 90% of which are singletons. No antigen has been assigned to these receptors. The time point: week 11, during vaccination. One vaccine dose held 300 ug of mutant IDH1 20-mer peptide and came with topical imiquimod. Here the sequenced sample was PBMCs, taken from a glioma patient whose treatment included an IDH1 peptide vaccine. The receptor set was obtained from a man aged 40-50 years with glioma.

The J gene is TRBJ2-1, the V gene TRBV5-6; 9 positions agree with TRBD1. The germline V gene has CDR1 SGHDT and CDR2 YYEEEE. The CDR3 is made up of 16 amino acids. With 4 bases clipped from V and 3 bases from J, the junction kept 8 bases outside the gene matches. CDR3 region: CASSSGTGILYNEQFF. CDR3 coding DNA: TGTGCCAGCAGCAGCGGGACAGGGATTCTCTACAATGAGCAGTTCTTC.

The CDR3, as DNA: TGTGCCAGCAGTTTGGGGCCCGTGGGGTCCCAGTACTTC. The encoded protein is CASSLGPVGSQYF. This sequence joins TRBV28 and TRBJ2-5; D is possibly TRBD1 (5 bases). CDR3 length equals 13 residues. V was shortened by 3 bases and J by 9 bases, with 14 bases between the two germline ends. Germline V gene lookup returns CDR1 MDHEN and CDR2 SYDVKM. Together with reference TRBV28 and TRBJ2-5, the CDR3 gives the full variable domain: DVKVTQSSRYLVKRTGEKVFLECVQDMDHENMFWYRQDPGLGLRLIYFSYDVKMKEKGDIPEGYSVSREKKERFSLILESASTNQTSMYLCASSLGPVGSQYFGPGTRLLVL.

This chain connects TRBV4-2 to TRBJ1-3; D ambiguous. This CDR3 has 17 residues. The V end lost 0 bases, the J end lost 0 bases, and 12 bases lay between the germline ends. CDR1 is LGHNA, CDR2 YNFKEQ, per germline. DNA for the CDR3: TGTGCCAGCAGCCAAGATATCAACGGCTTCTCTGGAAACACCATATATTTT. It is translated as CASSQDINGFSGNTIYF.

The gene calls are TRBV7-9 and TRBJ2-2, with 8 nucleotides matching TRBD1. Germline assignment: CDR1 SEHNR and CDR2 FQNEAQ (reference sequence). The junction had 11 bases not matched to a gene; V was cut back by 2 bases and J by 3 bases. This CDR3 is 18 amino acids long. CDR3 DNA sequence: TGTGCCAGCAGCTTACGTTGGGACAGGTCGGCGGACACCGGGGAGCTGTTTTTT. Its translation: CASSLRWDRSADTGELFF.

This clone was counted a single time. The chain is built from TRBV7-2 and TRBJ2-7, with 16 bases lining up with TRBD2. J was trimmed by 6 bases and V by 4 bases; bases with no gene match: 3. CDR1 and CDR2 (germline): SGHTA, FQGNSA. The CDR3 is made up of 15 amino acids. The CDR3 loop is CASSSGTSGRGEQYF. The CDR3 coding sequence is TGTGCCAGCAGCTCGGGGACTAGCGGGAGGGGCGAGCAGTACTTC.

The CDR3 protein is CASSGREGYTF. CDR3 in DNA: TGCGCCAGCAGCGGCAGGGAGGGCTACACCTTC. The gene calls are TRBV5-1 and TRBJ1-2; TRBD1 is a possible D gene (5 bases). This CDR3 region has 11 residues. The V and J ends lost 4 bases and 8 bases respectively, with 9 bases between them. Germline loops: CDR1 SGHRS, CDR2 YFSETQ.

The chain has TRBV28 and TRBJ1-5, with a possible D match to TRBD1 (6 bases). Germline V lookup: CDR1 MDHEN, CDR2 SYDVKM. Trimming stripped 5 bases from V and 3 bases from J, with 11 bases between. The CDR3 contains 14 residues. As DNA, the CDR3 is TGTGCCAGCAGTCCGAGGACAGTCAATCAGCCCCAGCATTTT. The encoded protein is CASSPRTVNQPQHF.

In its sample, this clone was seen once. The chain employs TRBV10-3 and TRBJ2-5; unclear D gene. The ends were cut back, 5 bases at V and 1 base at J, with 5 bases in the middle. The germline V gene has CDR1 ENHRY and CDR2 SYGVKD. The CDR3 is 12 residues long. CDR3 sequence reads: CAISRPQETQYF. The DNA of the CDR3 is TGTGCCATCAGTCGACCCCAAGAGACCCAGTACTTC.

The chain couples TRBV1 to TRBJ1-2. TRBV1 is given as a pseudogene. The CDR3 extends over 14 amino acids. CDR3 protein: CTSSQRPGYYGYTF. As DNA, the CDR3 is TGCACCAGCAGCCAAAGACCGGGGTACTATGGCTACACCTTC.

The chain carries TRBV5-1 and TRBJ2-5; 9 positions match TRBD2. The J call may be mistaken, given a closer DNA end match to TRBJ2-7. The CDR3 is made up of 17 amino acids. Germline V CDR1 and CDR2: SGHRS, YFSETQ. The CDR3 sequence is CASSSPRGGRDTYEQYF. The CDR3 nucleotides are TGCGCCAGCAGCTCCCCACGGGGCGGGAGGGACACCTACGAGCAGTACTTC.

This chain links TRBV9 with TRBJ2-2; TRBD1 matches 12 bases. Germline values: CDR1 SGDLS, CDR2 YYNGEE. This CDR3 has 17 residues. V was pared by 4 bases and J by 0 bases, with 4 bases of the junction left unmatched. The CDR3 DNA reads TGTGCCAGCAGCCCTAGGGACAGGGGGCCGAACACCGGGGAGCTGTTTTTT. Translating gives CASSPRDRGPNTGELFF.

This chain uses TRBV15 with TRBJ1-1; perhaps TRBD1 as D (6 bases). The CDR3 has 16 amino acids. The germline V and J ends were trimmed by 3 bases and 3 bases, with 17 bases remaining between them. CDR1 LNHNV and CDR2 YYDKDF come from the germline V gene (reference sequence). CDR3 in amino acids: CATSRNYRDLDTEAFF. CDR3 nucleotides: TGTGCCACCAGCAGGAATTACAGGGATTTAGACACTGAAGCTTTCTTT. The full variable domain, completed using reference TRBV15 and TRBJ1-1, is DAMVIQNPRYQVTQFGKPVTLSCSQTLNHNVMYWYQQKSSQAPKLLFHYYDKDFNNEADTPDNFQSRRPNTSFCFLDIRSPGLGDTAMYLCATSRNYRDLDTEAFFGQGTRLTVV.

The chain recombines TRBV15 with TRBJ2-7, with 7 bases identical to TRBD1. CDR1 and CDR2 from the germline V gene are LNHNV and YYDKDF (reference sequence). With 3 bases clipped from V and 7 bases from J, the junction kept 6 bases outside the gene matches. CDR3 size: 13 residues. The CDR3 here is CATSREHRGEQYF. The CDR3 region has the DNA TGTGCCACCAGCAGGGAACACAGGGGAGAGCAGTACTTC.

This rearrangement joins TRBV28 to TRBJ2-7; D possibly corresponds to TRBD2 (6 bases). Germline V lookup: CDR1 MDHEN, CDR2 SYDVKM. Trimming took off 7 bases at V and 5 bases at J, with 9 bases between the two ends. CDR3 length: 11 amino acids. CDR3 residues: CASKSGHEQYF. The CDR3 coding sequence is TGTGCCAGCAAAAGCGGGCACGAGCAGTACTTC.

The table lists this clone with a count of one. CDR3 coding DNA: TGTGCCAGCAGCGGGGAGACAGGGCCGGAGAACACTGAAGCTTTCTTT. It specifies CASSGETGPENTEAFF. The chain has TRBV7-9 and TRBJ1-1; 7 nucleotides agree with TRBD1. This CDR3 spans 16 amino acids. In germline, CDR1 is SEHNR, CDR2 FQNEAQ (reference sequence). Losses at the gene ends were 5 bases for V and 1 base for J; bases not matched to a gene: 10.

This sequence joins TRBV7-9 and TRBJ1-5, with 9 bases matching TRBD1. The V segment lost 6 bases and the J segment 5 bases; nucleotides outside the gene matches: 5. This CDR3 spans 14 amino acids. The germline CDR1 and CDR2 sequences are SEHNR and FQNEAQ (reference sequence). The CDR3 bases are TGTGCCAGCAGTAGTGACAGGGGGTATCAGCCCCAGCATTTT. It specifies CASSSDRGYQPQHF. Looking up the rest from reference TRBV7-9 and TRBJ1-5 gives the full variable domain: DTGVSQNPRHKITKRGQNVTFRCDPISEHNRLYWYRQTLGQGPEFLTYFQNEAQLEKSRLLSDRFSAERPKGSFSTLEIQRTEQGDSAMYLCASSSDRGYQPQHFGDGTRLSIL.

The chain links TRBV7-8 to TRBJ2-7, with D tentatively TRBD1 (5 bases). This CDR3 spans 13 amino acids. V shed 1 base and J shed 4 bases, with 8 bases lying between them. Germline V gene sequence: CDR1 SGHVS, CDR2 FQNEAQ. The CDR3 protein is CASSLVQEYEQYF. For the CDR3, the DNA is TGTGCCAGCAGCTTAGTACAGGAGTACGAGCAGTACTTC.

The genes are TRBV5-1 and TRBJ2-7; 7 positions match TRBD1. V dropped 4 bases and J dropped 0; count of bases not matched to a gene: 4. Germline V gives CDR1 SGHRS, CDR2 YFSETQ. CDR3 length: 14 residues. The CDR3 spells CASSRGTDSYEQYF. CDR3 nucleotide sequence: TGCGCCAGCAGCCGAGGGACAGACTCCTACGAGCAGTACTTC.

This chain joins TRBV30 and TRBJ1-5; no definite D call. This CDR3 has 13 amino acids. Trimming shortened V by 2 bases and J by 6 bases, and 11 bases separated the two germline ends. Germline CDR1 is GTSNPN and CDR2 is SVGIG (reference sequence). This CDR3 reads CAWSRKGRQPQHF. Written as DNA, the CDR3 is TGTGCCTGGAGTAGGAAGGGCCGTCAGCCCCAGCATTTT.

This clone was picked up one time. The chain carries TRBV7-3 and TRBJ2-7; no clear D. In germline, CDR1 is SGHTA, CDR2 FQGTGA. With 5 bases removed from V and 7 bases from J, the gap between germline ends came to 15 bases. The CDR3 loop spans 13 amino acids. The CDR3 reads CASSATWVWEQYF. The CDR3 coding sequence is TGTGCCAGCAGCGCCACGTGGGTATGGGAGCAGTACTTC.

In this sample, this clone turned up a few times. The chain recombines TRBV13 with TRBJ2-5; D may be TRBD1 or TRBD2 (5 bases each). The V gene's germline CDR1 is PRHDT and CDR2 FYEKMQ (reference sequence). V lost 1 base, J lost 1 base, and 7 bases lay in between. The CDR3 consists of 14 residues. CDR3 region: CASSLAGLQETQYF. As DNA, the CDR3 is TGTGCCAGCAGCTTAGCGGGGCTCCAAGAGACCCAGTACTTC.